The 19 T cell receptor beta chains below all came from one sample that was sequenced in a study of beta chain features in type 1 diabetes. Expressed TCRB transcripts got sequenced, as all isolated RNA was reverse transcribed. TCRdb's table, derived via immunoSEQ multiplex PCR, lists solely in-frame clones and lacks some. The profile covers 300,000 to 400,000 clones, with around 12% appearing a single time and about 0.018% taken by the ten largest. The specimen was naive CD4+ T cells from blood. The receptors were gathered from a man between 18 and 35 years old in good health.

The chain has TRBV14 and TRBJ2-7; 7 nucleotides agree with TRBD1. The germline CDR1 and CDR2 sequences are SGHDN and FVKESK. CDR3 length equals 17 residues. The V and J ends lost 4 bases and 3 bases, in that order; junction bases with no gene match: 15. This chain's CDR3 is CASSLGAYWDRLYEQYF. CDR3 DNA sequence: TGTGCCAGCAGCCTAGGAGCCTACTGGGACAGACTCTACGAGCAGTACTTC.

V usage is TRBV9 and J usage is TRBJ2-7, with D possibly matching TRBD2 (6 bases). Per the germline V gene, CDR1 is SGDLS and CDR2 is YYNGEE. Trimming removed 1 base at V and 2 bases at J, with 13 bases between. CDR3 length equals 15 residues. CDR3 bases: TGTGCCAGCAGCGTATCTGCGGGATTAGCCTACGAGCAGTACTTC. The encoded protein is CASSVSAGLAYEQYF. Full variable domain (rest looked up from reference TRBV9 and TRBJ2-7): DSGVTQTPKHLITATGQRVTLRCSPRSGDLSVYWYQQSLDQGLQFLIQYYNGEERAKGNILERFSAQQFPDLHSELNLSSLELGDSALYFCASSVSAGLAYEQYFGPGTRLTVT.

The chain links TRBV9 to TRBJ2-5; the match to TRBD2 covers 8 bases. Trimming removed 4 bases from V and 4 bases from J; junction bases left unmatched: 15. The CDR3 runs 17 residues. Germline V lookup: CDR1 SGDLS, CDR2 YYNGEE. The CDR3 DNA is TGTGCCAGCAGCCCCCGACTAGTCAACCGGGAGGGAGAGACCCAGTACTTC. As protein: CASSPRLVNREGETQYF.

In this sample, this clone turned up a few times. The CDR3 coding sequence is TGTGCCACCAGCCGCGCGGCTGGAAACACCATATATTTT. Amino acid sequence: CATSRAAGNTIYF. V gene TRBV15 combines with J gene TRBJ1-3; D unclear. With 5 bases removed from V and 2 bases from J, the gap between germline ends came to 7 bases. This CDR3 has 13 residues. The germline V gene encodes CDR1 LNHNV and CDR2 YYDKDF (reference sequence).

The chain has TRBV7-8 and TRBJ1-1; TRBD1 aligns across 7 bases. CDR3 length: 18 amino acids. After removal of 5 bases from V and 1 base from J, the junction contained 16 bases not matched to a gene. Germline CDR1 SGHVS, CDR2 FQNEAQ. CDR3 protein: CASSPGGAWIRGNTEAFF. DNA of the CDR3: TGTGCCAGCAGCCCAGGGGGTGCATGGATTCGGGGGAACACTGAAGCTTTCTTT.

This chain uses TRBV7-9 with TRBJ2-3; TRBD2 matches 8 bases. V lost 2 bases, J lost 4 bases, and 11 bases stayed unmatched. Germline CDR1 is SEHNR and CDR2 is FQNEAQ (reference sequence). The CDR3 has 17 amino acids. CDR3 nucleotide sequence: TGTGCCAGCAGCTTAAGACCGCGGGAGGCCGGCTCAGATACGCAGTATTTT. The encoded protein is CASSLRPREAGSDTQYF.

As DNA, the CDR3 is TGTGCCTGGGAAGACAGGGGGACTGAAGCTTTCTTT. Translated, it gives CAWEDRGTEAFF. This chain uses TRBV30 with TRBJ1-1; 9 bases align to TRBD1. Germline V CDR1 and CDR2: GTSNPN, SVGIG (reference sequence). The CDR3 is made up of 12 amino acids. J lost 5 bases, V lost 5 bases, and 3 bases had no gene match. The full variable domain, in which reference TRBV30 and TRBJ1-1 provide the parts outside the CDR3, is SQTIHQWPATLVQPVGSPLSLECTVEGTSNPNLYWYRQAAGRGLQLLFYSVGIGQISSEVPQNLSASRPQDRQFILSSKKLLLSDSGFYLCAWEDRGTEAFFGQGTRLTVV.

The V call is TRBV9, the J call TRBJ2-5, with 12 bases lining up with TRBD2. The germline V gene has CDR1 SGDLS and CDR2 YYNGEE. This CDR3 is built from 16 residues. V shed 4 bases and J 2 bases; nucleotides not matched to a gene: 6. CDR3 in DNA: TGTGCCAGCAGCCGATTGCTAGCGGGGGGGCAAGAGACCCAGTACTTC. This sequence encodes CASSRLLAGGQETQYF.

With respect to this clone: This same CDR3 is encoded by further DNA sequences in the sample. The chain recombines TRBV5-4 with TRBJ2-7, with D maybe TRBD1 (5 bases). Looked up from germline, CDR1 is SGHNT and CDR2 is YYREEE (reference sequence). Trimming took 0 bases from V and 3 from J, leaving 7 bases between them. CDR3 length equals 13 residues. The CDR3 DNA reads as TGTGCCAGCAGCTTGGGGGGCGGCTACGAGCAGTACTTC. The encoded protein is CASSLGGGYEQYF.

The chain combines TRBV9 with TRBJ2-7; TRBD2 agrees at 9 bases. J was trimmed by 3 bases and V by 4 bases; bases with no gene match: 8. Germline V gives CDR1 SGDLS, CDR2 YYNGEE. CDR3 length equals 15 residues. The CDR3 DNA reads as TGTGCCAGCAGCCCTTATAGCGGGGGTAGCTACGAGCAGTACTTC. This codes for CASSPYSGGSYEQYF.

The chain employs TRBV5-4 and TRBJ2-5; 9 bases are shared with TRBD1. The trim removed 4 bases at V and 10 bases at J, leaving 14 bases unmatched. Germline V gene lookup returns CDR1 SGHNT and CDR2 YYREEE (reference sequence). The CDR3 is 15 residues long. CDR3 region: CASSPLQGAPRDQYF. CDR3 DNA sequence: TGTGCCAGCAGCCCGTTACAGGGGGCCCCTAGGGACCAGTACTTC.

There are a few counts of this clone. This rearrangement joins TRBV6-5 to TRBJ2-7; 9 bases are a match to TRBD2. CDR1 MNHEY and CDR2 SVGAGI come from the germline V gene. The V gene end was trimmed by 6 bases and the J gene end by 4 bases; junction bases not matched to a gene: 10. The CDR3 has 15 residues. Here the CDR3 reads CASSSGTSYGYEQYF. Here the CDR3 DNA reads TGTGCCAGCAGCTCCGGGACTAGCTACGGGTACGAGCAGTACTTC.

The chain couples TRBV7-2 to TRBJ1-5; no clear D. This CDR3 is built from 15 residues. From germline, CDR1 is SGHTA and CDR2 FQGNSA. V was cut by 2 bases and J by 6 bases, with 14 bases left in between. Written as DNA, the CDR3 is TGTGCCAGCAGCTTAAACCCCGACATAGGTCAGCCCCAGCATTTT. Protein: CASSLNPDIGQPQHF. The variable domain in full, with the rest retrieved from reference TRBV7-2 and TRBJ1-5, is GAGVSQSPSNKVTEKGKDVELRCDPISGHTALYWYRQSLGQGLEFLIYFQGNSAPDKSGLPSDRFSAERTGGSVSTLTIQRTQQEDSAVYLCASSLNPDIGQPQHFGDGTRLSIL.

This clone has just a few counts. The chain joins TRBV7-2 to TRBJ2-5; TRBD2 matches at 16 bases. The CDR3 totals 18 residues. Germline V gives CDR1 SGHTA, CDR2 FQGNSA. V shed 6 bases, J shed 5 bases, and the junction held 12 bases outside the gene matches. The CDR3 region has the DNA TGTGCCAGCAGGTCTCCGGGACTAGCGGGGGGGCCAGGGGAGACCCAGTACTTC. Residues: CASRSPGLAGGPGETQYF.

Written as DNA, the CDR3 is TGTGCCAGCAGCCGGAGACAGGACTGGGAGCTGTTTTTT. This translates into CASSRRQDWELFF. This chain connects TRBV27 to TRBJ2-2; D possibly corresponds to TRBD1 (6 bases). Germline V lookup: CDR1 MNHEY, CDR2 SMNVEV (reference sequence). The CDR3 totals 13 residues. Between the trimmed V and J ends, which lost 6 bases and 9 bases, there was a span of 14 bases.

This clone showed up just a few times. The CDR3 sequence: CATWRYYGYTF. CDR3 bases: TGTGCCACCTGGAGGTACTATGGCTACACCTTC. The gene calls are TRBV28 and TRBJ1-2; no definite D call. The CDR3 spans 11 residues. V gave up 10 bases and J gave up 3 bases, with 9 bases separating them. Per the germline V gene, CDR1 is MDHEN and CDR2 is SYDVKM.

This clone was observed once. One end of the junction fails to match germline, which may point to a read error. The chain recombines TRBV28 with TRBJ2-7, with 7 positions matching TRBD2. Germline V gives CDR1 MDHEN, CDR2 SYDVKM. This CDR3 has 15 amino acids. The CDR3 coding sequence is TGTACCAGCAGTGCCCCCAGCGGGGTTTCCTACGAGCAGTACTTC. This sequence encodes CTSSAPSGVSYEQYF.

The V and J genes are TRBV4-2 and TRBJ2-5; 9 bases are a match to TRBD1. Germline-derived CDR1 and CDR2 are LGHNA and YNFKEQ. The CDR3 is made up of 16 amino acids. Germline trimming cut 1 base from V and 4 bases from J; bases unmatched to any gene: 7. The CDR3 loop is CASSQVGGTGIETQYF. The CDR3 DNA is TGTGCCAGCAGCCAAGTCGGCGGGACAGGGATAGAGACCCAGTACTTC.

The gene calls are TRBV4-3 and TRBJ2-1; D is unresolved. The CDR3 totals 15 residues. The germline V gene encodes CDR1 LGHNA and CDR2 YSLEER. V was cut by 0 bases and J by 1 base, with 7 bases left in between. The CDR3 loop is CASSQDQNSYNEQFF. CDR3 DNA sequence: TGCGCCAGCAGCCAAGATCAGAATTCCTACAATGAGCAGTTCTTC.